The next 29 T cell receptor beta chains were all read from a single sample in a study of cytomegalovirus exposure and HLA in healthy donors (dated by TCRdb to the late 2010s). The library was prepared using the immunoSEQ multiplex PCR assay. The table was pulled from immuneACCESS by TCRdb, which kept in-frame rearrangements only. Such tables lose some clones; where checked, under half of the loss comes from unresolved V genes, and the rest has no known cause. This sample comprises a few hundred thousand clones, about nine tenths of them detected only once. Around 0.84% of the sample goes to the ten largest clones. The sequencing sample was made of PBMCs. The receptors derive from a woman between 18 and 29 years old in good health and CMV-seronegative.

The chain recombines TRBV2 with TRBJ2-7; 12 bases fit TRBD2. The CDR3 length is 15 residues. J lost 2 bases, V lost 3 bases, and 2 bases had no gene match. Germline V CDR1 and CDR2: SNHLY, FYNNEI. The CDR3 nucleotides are TGTGCCAGCAGTGACGGACTAGCGGGGACCTACGAGCAGTACTTC. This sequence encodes CASSDGLAGTYEQYF.

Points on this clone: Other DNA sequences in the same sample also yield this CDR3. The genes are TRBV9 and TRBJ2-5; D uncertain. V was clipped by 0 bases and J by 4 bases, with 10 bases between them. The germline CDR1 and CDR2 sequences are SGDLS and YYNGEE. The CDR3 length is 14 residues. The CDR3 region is CASSVGPGGETQYF. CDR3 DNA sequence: TGTGCCAGCAGCGTAGGCCCCGGCGGAGAGACCCAGTACTTC. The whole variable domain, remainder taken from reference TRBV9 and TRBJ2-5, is DSGVTQTPKHLITATGQRVTLRCSPRSGDLSVYWYQQSLDQGLQFLIQYYNGEERAKGNILERFSAQQFPDLHSELNLSSLELGDSALYFCASSVGPGGETQYFGPGTRLLVL.

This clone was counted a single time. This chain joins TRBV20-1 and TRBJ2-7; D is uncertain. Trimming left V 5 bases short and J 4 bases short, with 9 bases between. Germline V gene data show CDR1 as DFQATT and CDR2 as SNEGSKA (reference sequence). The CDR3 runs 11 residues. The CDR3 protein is CSASIEYEQYF. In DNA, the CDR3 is TGCAGTGCTTCAATAGAGTACGAGCAGTACTTC.

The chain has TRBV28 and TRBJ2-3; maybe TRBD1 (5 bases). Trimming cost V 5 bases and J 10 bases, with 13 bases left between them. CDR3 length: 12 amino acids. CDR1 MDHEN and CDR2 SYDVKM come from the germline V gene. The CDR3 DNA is TGTGCCAGCAGTCTACAGGATAAGCCGCAGTATTTT. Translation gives CASSLQDKPQYF.

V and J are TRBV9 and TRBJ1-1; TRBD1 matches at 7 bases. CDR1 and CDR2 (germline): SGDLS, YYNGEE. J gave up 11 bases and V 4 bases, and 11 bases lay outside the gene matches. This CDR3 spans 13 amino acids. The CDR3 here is CASSPRDSFFAFF. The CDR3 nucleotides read TGTGCCAGCAGCCCCAGGGACAGTTTCTTTGCTTTCTTT.

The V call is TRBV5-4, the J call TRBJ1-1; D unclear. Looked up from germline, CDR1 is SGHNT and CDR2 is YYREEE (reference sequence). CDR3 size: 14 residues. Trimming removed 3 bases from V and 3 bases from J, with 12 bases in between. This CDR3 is CASSWRTADTEAFF. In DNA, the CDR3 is TGTGCCAGCAGCTGGAGGACGGCAGACACTGAAGCTTTCTTT.

CDR3 sequence (DNA): TGTGCCAGCAGTGAGCGGGACAGGGGCTACAATGAGCAGTTCTTC. Translation gives CASSERDRGYNEQFF. The genes are TRBV2 and TRBJ2-1, with 10 bases matching TRBD1. Germline V gene sequence: CDR1 SNHLY, CDR2 FYNNEI. The CDR3 is 15 residues long. The V segment lost 3 bases and the J segment 3 bases; nucleotides outside the gene matches: 2.

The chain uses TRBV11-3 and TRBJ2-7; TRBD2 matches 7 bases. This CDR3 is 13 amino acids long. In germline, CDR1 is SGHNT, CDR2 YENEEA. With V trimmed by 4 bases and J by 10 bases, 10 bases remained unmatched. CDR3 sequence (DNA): TGTGCCAGCAGCTCGAGGGACCTAGCGGACCAGTACTTC. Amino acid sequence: CASSSRDLADQYF.

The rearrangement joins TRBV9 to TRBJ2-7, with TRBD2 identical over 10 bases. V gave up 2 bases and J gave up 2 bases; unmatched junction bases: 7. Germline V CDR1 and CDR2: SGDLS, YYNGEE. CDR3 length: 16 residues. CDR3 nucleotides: TGTGCCAGCAGCGTGGATTTTACTAGCGGGGCCTACGAGCAGTACTTC. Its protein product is CASSVDFTSGAYEQYF.

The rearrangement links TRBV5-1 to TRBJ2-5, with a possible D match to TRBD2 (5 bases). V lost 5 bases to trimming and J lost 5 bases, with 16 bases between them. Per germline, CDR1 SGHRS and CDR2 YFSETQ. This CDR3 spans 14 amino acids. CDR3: CASRLADMRETQYF. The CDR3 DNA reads TGCGCCAGCAGGCTAGCCGATATGCGGGAGACCCAGTACTTC.

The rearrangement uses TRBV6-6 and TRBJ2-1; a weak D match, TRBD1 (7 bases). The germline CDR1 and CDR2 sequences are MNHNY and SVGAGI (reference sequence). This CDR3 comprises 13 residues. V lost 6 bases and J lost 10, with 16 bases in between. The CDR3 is CASSRGAGWEQFF. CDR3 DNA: TGTGCCAGCAGCAGGGGGGCGGGATGGGAGCAGTTCTTC.

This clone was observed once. CDR3 sequence reads: CASSLDRGWGNQPQHF. DNA for the CDR3: TGTGCCAGCAGTTTGGACAGGGGCTGGGGAAATCAGCCCCAGCATTTT. The J gene is TRBJ1-5, the V gene TRBV6-5; 9 nucleotides agree with TRBD1. Germline CDR1 and CDR2: MNHEY and SVGAGI. The J segment lost 4 bases and the V segment lost 4 bases, leaving 8 bases of the junction unmatched. The CDR3 length is 16 residues.

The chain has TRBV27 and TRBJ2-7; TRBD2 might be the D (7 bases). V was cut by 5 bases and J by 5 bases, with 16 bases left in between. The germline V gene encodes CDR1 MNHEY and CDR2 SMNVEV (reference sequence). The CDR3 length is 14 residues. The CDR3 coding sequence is TGTGCCAGCAGTGCCCGGGGAGGGGGGGACGAGCAGTACTTC. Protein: CASSARGGGDEQYF.

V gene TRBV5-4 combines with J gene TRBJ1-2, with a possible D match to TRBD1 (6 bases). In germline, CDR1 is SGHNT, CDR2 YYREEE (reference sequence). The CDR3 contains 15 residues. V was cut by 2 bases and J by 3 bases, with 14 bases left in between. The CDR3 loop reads CASSFRQGSHYGYTF. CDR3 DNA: TGTGCCAGCAGCTTTCGGCAGGGGAGTCACTATGGCTACACCTTC.

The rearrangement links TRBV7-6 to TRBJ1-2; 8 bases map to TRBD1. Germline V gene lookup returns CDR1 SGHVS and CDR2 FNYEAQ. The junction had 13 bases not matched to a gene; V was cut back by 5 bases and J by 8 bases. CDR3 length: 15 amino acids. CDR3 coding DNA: TGTGCCAGCAGCGTACAACCTGGACAGGGAGGCGGCTACACCTTC. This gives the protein CASSVQPGQGGGYTF.

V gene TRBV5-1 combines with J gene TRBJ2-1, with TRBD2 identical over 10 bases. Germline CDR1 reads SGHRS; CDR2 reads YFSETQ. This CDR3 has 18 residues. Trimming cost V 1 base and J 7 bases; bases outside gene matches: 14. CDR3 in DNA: TGCGCCAGCAGCTTGTTATCTACAGCGGGAGGGCCGGGGAATGAGCAGTTCTTC. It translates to CASSLLSTAGGPGNEQFF.

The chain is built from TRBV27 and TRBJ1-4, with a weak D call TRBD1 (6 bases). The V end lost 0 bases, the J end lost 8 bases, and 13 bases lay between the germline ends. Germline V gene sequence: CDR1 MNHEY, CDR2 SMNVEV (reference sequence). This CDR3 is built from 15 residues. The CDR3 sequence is CASSLSSGQREKLFF. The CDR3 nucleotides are TGTGCCAGCAGTTTATCGTCGGGACAACGCGAAAAACTGTTTTTT.

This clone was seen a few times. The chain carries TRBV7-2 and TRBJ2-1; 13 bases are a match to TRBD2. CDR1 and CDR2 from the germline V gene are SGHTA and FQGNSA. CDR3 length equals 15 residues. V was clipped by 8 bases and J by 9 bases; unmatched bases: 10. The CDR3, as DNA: TGTGCCAGCCTTCGACTAGCGGGGGGCCGAGGTGAGCAGTTCTTC. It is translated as CASLRLAGGRGEQFF.

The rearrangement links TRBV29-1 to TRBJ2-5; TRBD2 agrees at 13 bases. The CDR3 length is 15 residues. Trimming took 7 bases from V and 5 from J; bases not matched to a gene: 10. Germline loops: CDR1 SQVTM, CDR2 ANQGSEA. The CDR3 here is CSDRGLAGAGETQYF. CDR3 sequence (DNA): TGCAGCGATAGAGGACTAGCGGGAGCTGGGGAGACCCAGTACTTC.

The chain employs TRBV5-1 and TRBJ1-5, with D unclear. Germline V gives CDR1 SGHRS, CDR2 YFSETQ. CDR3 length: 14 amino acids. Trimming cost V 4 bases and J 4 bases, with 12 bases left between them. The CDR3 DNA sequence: TGCGCCAGCAGCGAGGACGGGGAAAATCAGCCCCAGCATTTT. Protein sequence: CASSEDGENQPQHF.

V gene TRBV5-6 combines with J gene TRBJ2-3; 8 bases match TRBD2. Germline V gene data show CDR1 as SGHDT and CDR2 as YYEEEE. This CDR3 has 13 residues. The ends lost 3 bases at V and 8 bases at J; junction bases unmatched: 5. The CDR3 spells CASSSTGLATQYF. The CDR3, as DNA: TGTGCCAGCAGCTCCACCGGACTAGCTACGCAGTATTTT.

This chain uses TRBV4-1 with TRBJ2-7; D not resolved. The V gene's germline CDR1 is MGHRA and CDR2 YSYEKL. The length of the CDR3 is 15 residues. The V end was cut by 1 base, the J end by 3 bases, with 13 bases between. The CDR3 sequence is CASSQVSAVDYEQYF. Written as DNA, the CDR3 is TGCGCCAGCAGCCAAGTATCGGCGGTCGACTACGAGCAGTACTTC.

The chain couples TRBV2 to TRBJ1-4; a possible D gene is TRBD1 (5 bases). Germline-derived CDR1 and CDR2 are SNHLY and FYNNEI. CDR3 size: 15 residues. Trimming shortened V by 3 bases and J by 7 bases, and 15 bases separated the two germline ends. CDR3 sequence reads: CASSESGGESEKLFF. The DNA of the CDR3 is TGTGCCAGCAGTGAGTCCGGGGGGGAGAGTGAAAAACTGTTTTTT. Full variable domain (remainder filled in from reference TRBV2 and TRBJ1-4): EPEVTQTPSHQVTQMGQEVILRCVPISNHLYFYWYRQILGQKVEFLVSFYNNEISEKSEIFDDQFSVERPDGSNFTLKIRSTKLEDSAMYFCASSESGGESEKLFFGSGTQLSVL.

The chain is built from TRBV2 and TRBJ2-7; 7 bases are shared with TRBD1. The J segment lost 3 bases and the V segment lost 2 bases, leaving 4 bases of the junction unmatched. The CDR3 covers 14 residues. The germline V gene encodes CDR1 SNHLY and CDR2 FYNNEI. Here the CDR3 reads CASSEQGENYEQYF. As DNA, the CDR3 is TGTGCCAGCAGTGAACAGGGGGAAAACTACGAGCAGTACTTC.

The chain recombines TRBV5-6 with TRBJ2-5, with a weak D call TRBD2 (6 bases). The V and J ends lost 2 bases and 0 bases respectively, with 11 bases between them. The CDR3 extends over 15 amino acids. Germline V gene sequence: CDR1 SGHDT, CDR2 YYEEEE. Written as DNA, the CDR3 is TGTGCCAGCAGCTTCGGACTATCATACCAAGAGACCCAGTACTTC. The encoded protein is CASSFGLSYQETQYF.

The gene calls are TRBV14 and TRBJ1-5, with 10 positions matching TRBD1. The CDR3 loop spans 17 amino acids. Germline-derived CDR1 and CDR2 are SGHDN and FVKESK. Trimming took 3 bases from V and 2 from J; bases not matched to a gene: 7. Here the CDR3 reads CASSHRQGAGGNQPQHF. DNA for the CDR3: TGTGCCAGCAGCCACCGACAGGGGGCCGGGGGCAATCAGCCCCAGCATTTT.

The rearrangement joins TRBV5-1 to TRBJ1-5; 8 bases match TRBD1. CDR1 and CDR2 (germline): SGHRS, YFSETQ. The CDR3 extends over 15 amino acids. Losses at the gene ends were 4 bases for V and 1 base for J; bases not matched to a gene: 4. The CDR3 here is CASSPGGLSNQPQHF. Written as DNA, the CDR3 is TGCGCCAGCAGCCCAGGGGGCTTGAGCAATCAGCCCCAGCATTTT.

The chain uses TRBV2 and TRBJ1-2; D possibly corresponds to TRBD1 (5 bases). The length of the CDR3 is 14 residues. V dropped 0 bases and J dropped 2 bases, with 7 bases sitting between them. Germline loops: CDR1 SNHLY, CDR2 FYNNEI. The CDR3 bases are TGTGCCAGCAGTGAAGCGGGGCTGAACTATGGCTACACCTTC. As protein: CASSEAGLNYGYTF.

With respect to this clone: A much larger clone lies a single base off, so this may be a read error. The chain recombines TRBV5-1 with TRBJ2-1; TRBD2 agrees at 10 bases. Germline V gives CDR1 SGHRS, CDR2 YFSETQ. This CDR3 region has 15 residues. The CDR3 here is CASSPDGLAANGQFF. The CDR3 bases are TGCGCCAGCAGCCCAGATGGACTAGCGGCCAATGGGCAGTTCTTC.